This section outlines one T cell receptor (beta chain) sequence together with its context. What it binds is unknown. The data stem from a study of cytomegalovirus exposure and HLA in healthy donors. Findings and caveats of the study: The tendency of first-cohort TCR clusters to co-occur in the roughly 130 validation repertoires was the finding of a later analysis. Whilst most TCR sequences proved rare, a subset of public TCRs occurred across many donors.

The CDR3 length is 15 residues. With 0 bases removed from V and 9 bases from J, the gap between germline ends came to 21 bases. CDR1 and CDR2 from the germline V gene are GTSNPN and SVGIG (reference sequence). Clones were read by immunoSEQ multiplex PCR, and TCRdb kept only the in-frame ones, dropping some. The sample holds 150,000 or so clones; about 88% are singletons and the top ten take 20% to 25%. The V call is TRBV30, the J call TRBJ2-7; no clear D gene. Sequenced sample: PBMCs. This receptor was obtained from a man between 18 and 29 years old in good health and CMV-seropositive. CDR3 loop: CAWSVLATPGGRQYF. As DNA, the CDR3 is TGTGCCTGGAGTGTACTGGCGACACCCGGTGGAAGGCAGTACTTC.